The present T cell receptor beta chain was sequenced within a study of T cell responses to AZD1222 COVID-19 vaccine. Study results and limitations: Donors skewed white British and female; clonal diversity was possibly underestimated. Vaccine-associated CD4 TCRs ranged over spike, dominating at 160-218 and 743-854. The repertoires were collected only after the peak T cell response.

As regards this clone: Its antigen remains unknown.

The CDR3 sequence is 16 residues long. The germline gives CDR1 SGHVS, CDR2 FNYEAQ. Trimming pared 1 base from V and 4 bases from J, leaving 16 bases between. Generated by immunoSEQ multiplex PCR, the TCRdb table keeps only in-frame clones and is missing some. The sample consists of 150,000 to 190,000 clones, 85% to 95% of them appearing once. The analysis combined second doses at about 4 or about 12 weeks. The chain employs TRBV7-6 and TRBJ2-5; tentatively, D is TRBD2 (6 bases). The sample consisted of peripheral blood, taken 28 days after the second AZD1222 dose. The clonotype was recovered from an adult who received the AZD1222 COVID-19 vaccine. CDR3 nucleotide sequence: TGTGCCAGCAGCTTAGGGGGCGCGGGGTTAGGAGAGACCCAGTACTTC. Protein sequence: CASSLGGAGLGETQYF. The full variable domain, with the rest looked up from reference TRBV7-6 and TRBJ2-5, is GAGVSQSPRYKVTKRGQDVALRCDPISGHVSLYWYRQALGQGPEFLTYFNYEAQQDKSGLPNDRFSAERPEGSISTLTIQRTEQRDSAMYRCASSLGGAGLGETQYFGPGTRLLVL.